This T cell receptor beta chain was observed in a study of blood T cell repertoires in COVID-19. In the study overall: Researchers got acute and convalescent COVID-19 samples from the United States, Italy and Spain. Nucleic acid was either cDNA or gDNA, and it came from T cells, B-cell-depleted T cells, or PBMCs.

The V gene's germline CDR1 is GTSNPN and CDR2 SVGIG (reference sequence). CDR3 size: 13 residues. The V segment lost 1 base and the J segment 7 bases; nucleotides outside the gene matches: 3. As originally analysed: Amplified reference gene primers provided the basis for estimating nucleated cell counts. Clones were sequenced by immunoSEQ multiplex PCR, and TCRdb holds only the in-frame ones, with some missing. D and trimming come from the DNA, and the V and J calls and clone size come from that table. Of hundreds of thousands of clones detected, approximately 89% appear once; the ten largest clones hold 2.5% to 4%.

The sequenced material came from peripheral blood. This chain joins TRBV30 and TRBJ1-4, with 7 bases aligning to TRBD1. The sequence derives from a woman aged 18-29 years who had recovered from COVID-19. Written as DNA, the CDR3 is TGTGCCTGGAGTGGATACAGGGGTGAAAAACTGTTTTTT. Protein product: CAWSGYRGEKLFF.